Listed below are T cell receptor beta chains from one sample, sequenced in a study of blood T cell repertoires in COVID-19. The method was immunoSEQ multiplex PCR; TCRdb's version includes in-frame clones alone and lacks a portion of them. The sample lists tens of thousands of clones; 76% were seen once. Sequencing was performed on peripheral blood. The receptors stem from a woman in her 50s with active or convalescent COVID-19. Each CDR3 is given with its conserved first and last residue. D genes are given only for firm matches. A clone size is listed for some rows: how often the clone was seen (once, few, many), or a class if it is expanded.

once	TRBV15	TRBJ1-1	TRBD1	CATSTQGRTGGFMNTEAFF	TGTGCCACCAGCACCCAAGGTCGGACAGGGGGCTTCATGAACACTGAAGCTTTCTTT
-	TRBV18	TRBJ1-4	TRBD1	CASSPRDRGPDEKLFF	TGTGCCAGCTCCCCCCGGGACAGGGGGCCTGATGAAAAACTGTTTTTT
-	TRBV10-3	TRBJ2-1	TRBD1	CAISVRGRENEQFF	TGTGCCATCAGTGTTAGGGGGCGAGAAAATGAGCAGTTCTTC
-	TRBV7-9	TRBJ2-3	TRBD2	CASSQPSGSGGTDTQYF	TGTGCCAGCAGTCAGCCTAGCGGGAGCGGAGGCACAGATACGCAGTATTTT
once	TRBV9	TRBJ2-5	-	CASSVGTGQETQYF	TGTGCCAGCAGCGTAGGAACGGGACAAGAGACCCAGTACTTC
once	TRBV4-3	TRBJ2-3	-	CASSQTPRTILPTDTQYF	TGCGCCAGCAGCCAAACCCCTCGGACAATTCTCCCCACAGATACGCAGTATTTT
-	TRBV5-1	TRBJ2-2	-	CASRRDAGELFF	TGCGCCAGCAGGAGGGATGCCGGGGAGCTGTTTTTT
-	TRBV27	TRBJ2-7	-	CASSSYGTLNFEQYF	TGTGCCAGCAGTTCCTACGGGACTTTAAATTTCGAGCAGTACTTC
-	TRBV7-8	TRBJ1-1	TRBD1	CASSPRQGLITEAFF	TGTGCCAGCAGCCCGCGACAGGGGCTCATCACTGAAGCTTTCTTT
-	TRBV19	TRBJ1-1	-	CASGPPGHPTGGAFF	TGTGCCAGTGGACCGCCGGGACATCCTACCGGCGGAGCTTTCTTT
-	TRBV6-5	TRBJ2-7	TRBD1	CASSKRGTVQGQYF	TGTGCCAGCAGTAAGAGAGGGACAGTCCAGGGGCAGTACTTC
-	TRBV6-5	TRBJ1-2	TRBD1	CASSWTGDGYTF	TGTGCCAGCAGTTGGACAGGGGATGGCTACACCTTC
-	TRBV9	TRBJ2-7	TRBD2	CASSVLAGDKQYF	TGTGCCAGCAGCGTACTAGCGGGAGATAAGCAGTACTTC
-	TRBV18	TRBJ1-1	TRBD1	CASSPGTGNTEAFF	TGTGCCAGCTCACCCGGGACAGGGAACACTGAAGCTTTCTTT
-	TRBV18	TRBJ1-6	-	CASSPREDPPLHF	TGTGCCAGCTCACCACGGGAGGACCCACCCCTCCACTTT
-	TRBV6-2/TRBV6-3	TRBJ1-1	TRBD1	CASSPRTGGNTEAFF	TGTGCCAGCAGTCCCCGGACAGGAGGGAACACTGAAGCTTTCTTT
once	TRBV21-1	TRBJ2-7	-	CASTWGRFLDEQYF	TGTGCCAGCACTTGGGGCAGGTTCCTAGACGAGCAGTACTTC
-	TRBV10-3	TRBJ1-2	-	CAISESGSLFYGYTF	TGTGCCATCAGTGAGTCGGGCAGCCTTTTCTATGGCTACACCTTC
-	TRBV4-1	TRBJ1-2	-	CASSQDTYGYTF	TGCGCCAGCAGCCAAGATACATATGGCTACACCTTC
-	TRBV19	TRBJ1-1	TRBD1	CASSIWARGTGTSTEAFF	TGTGCCAGTAGTATCTGGGCCCGCGGGACAGGGACGAGCACTGAAGCTTTCTTT
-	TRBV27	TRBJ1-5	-	CASSNEGDQPQHF	TGTGCCAGCAGTAATGAGGGTGATCAGCCCCAGCATTTT
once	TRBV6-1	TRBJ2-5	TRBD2	CASSGVVLAGVRETQYF	TGTGCCAGCAGTGGAGTAGTACTAGCGGGAGTACGGGAGACCCAGTACTTC
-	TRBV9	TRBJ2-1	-	CASSVELGFYNEQFF	TGTGCCAGCAGCGTAGAGCTAGGATTCTACAATGAGCAGTTCTTC
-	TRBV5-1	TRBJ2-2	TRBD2	CAGRRGAGDTGELFF	TGCGCCGGCCGTCGGGGAGCGGGAGATACCGGGGAGCTGTTTTTT
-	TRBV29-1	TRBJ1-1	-	CSVETGRNWEAFF	TGCAGCGTTGAAACAGGCAGGAATTGGGAAGCTTTCTTT
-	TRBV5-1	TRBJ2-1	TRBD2	CASSLAPAGVSHEQFF	TGCGCCAGCAGCTTGGCCCCAGCGGGAGTATCCCATGAGCAGTTCTTC